Listed here are 32 T cell receptor beta chains from one sample, sequenced in a study of blood T cell repertoires in COVID-19. Repertoires were generated with immunoSEQ multiplex PCR, while TCRdb's copy carries only in-frame clones and drops some. The table includes a few hundred thousand clones, about 79% detected once. Sequenced material: peripheral blood. These TCRs come from a middle-aged man who had recovered from COVID-19.

The chain joins TRBV21-1 to TRBJ1-1; whether TRBD1, the table's D call, matches the DNA was not checked. TRBV21-1 is assigned pseudogene status. The CDR3 contains 14 residues. The CDR3 nucleotides read TGTGCCAGCACTGGGACAGATATTTGGACTGAAGCTTTCTTT. It codes for CASTGTDIWTEAFF.

The chain employs TRBV6-5 and TRBJ2-1; a weak D match, TRBD1 (6 bases). This CDR3 is built from 15 residues. The V gene's germline CDR1 is MNHEY and CDR2 SVGAGI. V was clipped by 6 bases and J by 6 bases, with 18 bases between them. CDR3 DNA: TGTGCCAGCAGCAGGGGTTGGGTAGGCCCCAATGAGCAGTTCTTC. It codes for CASSRGWVGPNEQFF.

This clone was seen only a few times. V usage is TRBV7-9 and J usage is TRBJ1-1; D is undetermined. Germline CDR1 and CDR2: SEHNR and FQNEAQ (reference sequence). CDR3 length: 13 amino acids. V lost 5 bases and J lost 1, with 8 bases in between. The CDR3, as DNA: TGTGCCAGCAGCCCCGACACGAACACTGAAGCTTTCTTT. Translation gives CASSPDTNTEAFF. The complete variable domain, with remaining parts taken from reference TRBV7-9 and TRBJ1-1, reads DTGVSQNPRHKITKRGQNVTFRCDPISEHNRLYWYRQTLGQGPEFLTYFQNEAQLEKSRLLSDRFSAERPKGSFSTLEIQRTEQGDSAMYLCASSPDTNTEAFFGQGTRLTVV.

The chain is built from TRBV27 and TRBJ2-7; perhaps TRBD2 as D (5 bases). CDR3 length: 16 residues. V lost 0 bases, J lost 0 bases, and 12 bases lay in between. Germline loops: CDR1 MNHEY, CDR2 SMNVEV (reference sequence). DNA of the CDR3: TGTGCCAGCAGTTTATCCGCGGGCCTCAGCTCCTACGAGCAGTACTTC. Protein sequence: CASSLSAGLSSYEQYF.

The chain carries TRBV3-1 (or the pseudogene TRBV3-2) and TRBJ2-5, with 10 bases identical to TRBD1. CDR1 and CDR2 from the germline V gene are LGHDT and YNNKEL (reference sequence). V was clipped by 6 bases and J by 6 bases; unmatched bases: 10. The CDR3 has 15 amino acids. The CDR3 here is CASSEAGTGVKTQYF. The DNA for the CDR3 is TGTGCCAGCAGTGAGGCCGGGACAGGGGTTAAGACCCAGTACTTC.

The chain has TRBV18 and TRBJ2-3; possible D gene TRBD2, 6 bases. Trimming cost V 3 bases and J 4 bases, with 14 bases left between them. Germline V lookup: CDR1 KGHSH, CDR2 LQKENI. The CDR3 is made up of 15 amino acids. DNA of the CDR3: TGTGCCAGCTCACCGGCGCTAGCGAAGGCAGATACGCAGTATTTT. Protein sequence: CASSPALAKADTQYF.

The count of this clone is one. The V gene is TRBV5-1, the J gene TRBJ1-1; D uncertain. This CDR3 has 15 amino acids. The ends were cut back, 3 bases at V and 0 bases at J, with 12 bases in the middle. CDR1 and CDR2 (germline): SGHRS, YFSETQ. CDR3 sequence: CASSSERSLNTEAFF. CDR3 DNA: TGCGCCAGCAGCTCGGAGAGGAGTTTGAACACTGAAGCTTTCTTT.

The chain carries TRBV30 and TRBJ2-3; 9 bases are a match to TRBD1. The junction had 6 bases not matched to a gene; V was cut back by 2 bases and J by 3 bases. CDR1 is GTSNPN and CDR2 is SVGIG in the germline V gene (reference sequence). CDR3 length equals 15 residues. CDR3 loop: CAWSKLDRGTDTQYF. The CDR3 bases are TGTGCCTGGAGTAAATTGGACAGGGGAACAGATACGCAGTATTTT.

V is TRBV7-2 and J is TRBJ1-2, with D unclear. The V gene lost 5 bases and the J gene lost 4 bases, with 11 bases spanning the gap. From germline, CDR1 is SGHTA and CDR2 FQGNSA. The CDR3 runs 13 residues. DNA of the CDR3: TGTGCCAGCAGCCCGTCTCGGTCCTATGGCTACACCTTC. This sequence encodes CASSPSRSYGYTF. Full variable domain (rest looked up from reference TRBV7-2 and TRBJ1-2): GAGVSQSPSNKVTEKGKDVELRCDPISGHTALYWYRQSLGQGLEFLIYFQGNSAPDKSGLPSDRFSAERTGGSVSTLTIQRTQQEDSAVYLCASSPSRSYGYTFGSGTRLTVV.

The chain is built from TRBV19 and TRBJ1-2; 12 bases map to TRBD1. The CDR3 sequence is 14 residues long. Germline CDR1 reads LNHDA; CDR2 reads SQIVND (reference sequence). V was pared by 4 bases and J by 8 bases, with 5 bases of the junction left unmatched. The CDR3: CASSSTGTGGGYTF. The CDR3, as DNA: TGTGCCAGTAGTAGTACCGGGACAGGGGGCGGCTACACCTTC.

J is TRBJ2-7 and V is TRBV19, with 11 positions matching TRBD1. The CDR3 loop spans 15 amino acids. CDR1 is LNHDA and CDR2 is SQIVND in the germline V gene (reference sequence). V lost 1 base and J lost 5; bases outside the gene matches: 4. The CDR3 sequence: CASSIGTGGFHEQYF. The CDR3 DNA reads TGTGCCAGTAGTATAGGGACAGGGGGCTTCCACGAGCAGTACTTC.

The chain links TRBV5-1 to TRBJ2-1; D unresolved. Germline CDR1 SGHRS, CDR2 YFSETQ. CDR3 length equals 20 residues. V lost 4 bases and J lost 0, with 26 bases in between. The CDR3 is CASSHPRQVGNLYSYNEQFF. The CDR3 region has the DNA TGCGCCAGCAGCCACCCCCGTCAGGTGGGTAACCTTTACTCCTACAATGAGCAGTTCTTC.

The chain is built from TRBV20-1 and TRBJ2-1; 8 bases line up with TRBD2. V gave up 4 bases and J gave up 10 bases; unmatched junction bases: 3. Per germline, CDR1 DFQATT and CDR2 SNEGSKA (reference sequence). The CDR3 totals 11 residues. This CDR3 reads CSATRGVEQFF. In DNA form, the CDR3 reads TGCAGTGCTACGCGGGGGGTGGAGCAGTTCTTC.

The J gene is TRBJ2-5, the V gene TRBV2, with TRBD2 identical over 10 bases. The ends lost 5 bases at V and 4 bases at J; junction bases unmatched: 10. Germline CDR1 and CDR2: SNHLY and FYNNEI. The CDR3 length is 16 residues. The CDR3 sequence: CASSPSLAGVSETQYF. The CDR3 DNA is TGTGCCAGCAGTCCAAGTCTAGCGGGAGTTTCAGAGACCCAGTACTTC.

This clone was detected a few times. The rearrangement links TRBV5-1 to TRBJ2-2, with 7 positions matching TRBD1. J gave up 6 bases and V 0 bases, and 5 bases lay outside the gene matches. Germline V gives CDR1 SGHRS, CDR2 YFSETQ. This CDR3 has 15 amino acids. CDR3 loop: CASSLADRVSGELFF. The CDR3 coding sequence is TGCGCCAGCAGCTTGGCCGACAGGGTATCCGGGGAGCTGTTTTTT.

The V call is TRBV19, the J call TRBJ2-3, with D possibly matching TRBD2 (6 bases). The ends were cut back, 2 bases at V and 1 base at J, with 10 bases in the middle. Germline CDR1 LNHDA, CDR2 SQIVND (reference sequence). The CDR3 contains 15 residues. DNA of the CDR3: TGTGCCAGTAGTATACGAGGGGAGGGCACAGATACGCAGTATTTT. Residues: CASSIRGEGTDTQYF. The full variable domain, in which reference TRBV19 and TRBJ2-3 provide the parts outside the CDR3, is DGGITQSPKYLFRKEGQNVTLSCEQNLNHDAMYWYRQDPGQGLRLIYYSQIVNDFQKGDIAEGYSVSREKKESFPLTVTSAQKNPTAFYLCASSIRGEGTDTQYFGPGTRLTVL.

The rearrangement uses TRBV9 and TRBJ2-2; no clear D gene. There are 15 residues in the CDR3. Trimming took 0 bases from V and 0 from J, leaving 6 bases between them. Germline V gene sequence: CDR1 SGDLS, CDR2 YYNGEE. Here the CDR3 reads CASSVGLPNTGELFF. The CDR3 region has the DNA TGTGCCAGCAGCGTAGGCCTACCGAACACCGGGGAGCTGTTTTTT.

The J gene is TRBJ2-5, the V gene TRBV29-1; no definite D call. Germline V gene lookup returns CDR1 SQVTM and CDR2 ANQGSEA. The V gene lost 6 bases and the J gene lost 4 bases, with 12 bases spanning the gap. The CDR3 contains 12 residues. CDR3 nucleotide sequence: TGCAGCGTAGGAGACCCCCGAGAGACCCAGTACTTC. It is translated as CSVGDPRETQYF.

CDR3 sequence: CASSFPQAGRGGYTF. The CDR3 DNA reads as TGTGCCAGCAGTTTCCCTCAGGCAGGGAGGGGTGGCTACACCTTC. The genes are TRBV28 and TRBJ1-2; a weak D match, TRBD1 (5 bases). The CDR3 is made up of 15 amino acids. The germline V gene has CDR1 MDHEN and CDR2 SYDVKM. The V end was cut by 3 bases, the J end by 7 bases, with 18 bases between.

This clone was recorded at least ten times. The chain couples TRBV5-6 to TRBJ2-7; 12 bases are a match to TRBD2. Looked up from germline, CDR1 is SGHDT and CDR2 is YYEEEE. V gave up 4 bases and J gave up 4 bases; unmatched junction bases: 6. The CDR3 contains 15 residues. The DNA for the CDR3 is TGTGCCAGCAGCCTACTAGCGGGGGGTGGTTACGAGCAGTACTTC. This codes for CASSLLAGGGYEQYF.

The V call is TRBV12-3 or TRBV12-4, the J call TRBJ2-7; TRBD1 aligns across 11 bases. There are 13 residues in the CDR3. With 4 bases clipped from V and 7 bases from J, the junction kept 3 bases outside the gene matches. CDR3 sequence: CASSSGQGAEQYF. CDR3 in DNA: TGTGCCAGCAGTTCCGGACAGGGGGCGGAGCAGTACTTC.

This clone has more than one count but fewer than ten. The CDR3 nucleotides are TGCGCCAGCAGCCCAACAGGGGCTGGGGCCAACGTCCTGACTTTC. Translated, it gives CASSPTGAGANVLTF. V usage is TRBV5-1 and J usage is TRBJ2-6, with 7 positions matching TRBD1. Germline assignment: CDR1 SGHRS and CDR2 YFSETQ. CDR3 length: 15 residues. Trimming took 4 bases from V and 2 from J; bases not matched to a gene: 3.

This sequence joins TRBV19 and TRBJ1-3; the D is unclear. Trimming left V 5 bases short and J 5 bases short, with 16 bases between. CDR1 and CDR2 (germline): LNHDA, SQIVND (reference sequence). The CDR3 loop spans 15 amino acids. CDR3 sequence reads: CASSLSGKSRNTIYF. The CDR3 bases are TGTGCCAGTAGTCTAAGCGGGAAATCACGAAACACCATATATTTT.

The genes are TRBV28 and TRBJ2-5, with 8 bases that match TRBD1. The CDR3 has 15 residues. Germline-derived CDR1 and CDR2 are MDHEN and SYDVKM. Trimming at V came to 6 bases and at J to 1 base, leaving 7 bases not matched to a gene. The CDR3 loop reads CASRPRQGAQETQYF. The DNA for the CDR3 is TGTGCCAGCAGGCCCCGGCAGGGGGCCCAAGAGACCCAGTACTTC.

This clone was counted a few times. Other DNA sequences within the sample encode an identical CDR3. The V call is TRBV9, the J call TRBJ1-1; TRBD1 agrees at 7 bases. V was clipped by 0 bases and J by 0 bases; unmatched bases: 2. The CDR3 totals 15 residues. From germline, CDR1 is SGDLS and CDR2 YYNGEE. The chain's CDR3 is CASSVGDRLNTEAFF. The CDR3 coding sequence is TGTGCCAGCAGCGTAGGGGACAGATTGAACACTGAAGCTTTCTTT.

The chain joins TRBV19 to TRBJ2-5; possible D gene TRBD1, 5 bases. Deletions cut 2 bases from V and 3 bases from J, with 7 bases between. This CDR3 has 13 residues. Germline values: CDR1 LNHDA, CDR2 SQIVND (reference sequence). The CDR3 sequence is CASSIIREETQYF. The CDR3 region has the DNA TGTGCCAGTAGTATAATCAGGGAAGAGACCCAGTACTTC.

This CDR3 reads CASSPQGGDEAFF. In DNA form, the CDR3 reads TGTGCCAGTAGCCCACAGGGGGGAGACGAAGCTTTCTTT. This chain joins TRBV19 and TRBJ1-1, with 8 bases fitting TRBD1. Trimming cost V 6 bases and J 8 bases; bases outside gene matches: 8. The germline CDR1 and CDR2 sequences are LNHDA and SQIVND (reference sequence). The CDR3 consists of 13 residues.

The rearrangement joins TRBV10-3 to TRBJ1-1; tentative D call: TRBD1 (5 bases). V lost 4 bases, J lost 5 bases, and 17 bases lay in between. CDR1 is ENHRY, CDR2 SYGVKD, per germline. The CDR3 extends over 15 amino acids. The CDR3 DNA sequence: TGTGCCATCAGTGGCCAGGGAGGGTTCGAAACTGAAGCTTTCTTT. This translates into CAISGQGGFETEAFF.

CDR3: CASSPPANYGYTF. The CDR3 nucleotides are TGTGCCAGCTCACCACCCGCTAACTATGGCTACACCTTC. The genes are TRBV18 and TRBJ1-2; D is undetermined. Germline CDR1 is KGHSH and CDR2 is LQKENI. The CDR3 is 13 residues long. Trimming took off 0 bases at V and 0 bases at J, with 2 bases between the two ends.

This chain links TRBV30 with TRBJ1-2, with D hard to call. Trimming took 1 base from V and 6 from J, leaving 6 bases between them. CDR1 and CDR2 from the germline V gene are GTSNPN and SVGIG (reference sequence). CDR3 length equals 11 residues. The CDR3 DNA reads TGTGCCTGGAGTGGCGGGGATGGCTACACCTTC. It codes for CAWSGGDGYTF.

The chain has TRBV7-9 and TRBJ2-3; 10 bases are a match to TRBD2. V lost 8 bases, J lost 2 bases, and 13 bases stayed unmatched. CDR3 length equals 17 residues. Germline V gene sequence: CDR1 SEHNR, CDR2 FQNEAQ (reference sequence). CDR3 loop: CASVLAGERPLTDTQYF. For the CDR3, the DNA is TGTGCCAGCGTCCTAGCGGGAGAGCGCCCGCTCACAGATACGCAGTATTTT.

V is TRBV3-1 (or the pseudogene TRBV3-2) and J is TRBJ1-1; D is uncertain. Germline V gene lookup returns CDR1 LGHDT and CDR2 YNNKEL (reference sequence). Trimming cost V 5 bases and J 1 base, with 5 bases left between them. This CDR3 is built from 12 residues. CDR3 in amino acids: CASSSSNTEAFF. The DNA for the CDR3 is TGTGCCAGCAGCTCCTCGAACACTGAAGCTTTCTTT.